This T cell receptor beta chain is from a study of human CD8 memory T cell subsets. Study-wide points: Between stem-like memory and precursor exhausted T cell repertoires, overlap was minimal.

UMI-labeled 5' RACE was used to make TCR beta libraries. Using the 5' RACE reads, TCRdb records one entry per CDR3 protein without DNA. The sample totals 10,000 to 12,000 distinct CDR3 sequences. Healthy donors supplied buffy coats, and the PBMC came from them. Enrichment for total CD8+ T cells was performed by negative magnetic separation. As for this clonotype: The antigen remains undetermined.

Germline V CDR1 and CDR2: MDHEN, SYDVKM. This CDR3 is built from 17 residues. The chain uses TRBV28 and TRBJ2-3; the D call from TCRdb, TRBD2, cannot be confirmed without DNA. The source of this sequence is a human donor in good health. Sequenced: CD8+ T cells from PBMCs. CDR3 in amino acids: CASSLSPTSGDTDTQYF.